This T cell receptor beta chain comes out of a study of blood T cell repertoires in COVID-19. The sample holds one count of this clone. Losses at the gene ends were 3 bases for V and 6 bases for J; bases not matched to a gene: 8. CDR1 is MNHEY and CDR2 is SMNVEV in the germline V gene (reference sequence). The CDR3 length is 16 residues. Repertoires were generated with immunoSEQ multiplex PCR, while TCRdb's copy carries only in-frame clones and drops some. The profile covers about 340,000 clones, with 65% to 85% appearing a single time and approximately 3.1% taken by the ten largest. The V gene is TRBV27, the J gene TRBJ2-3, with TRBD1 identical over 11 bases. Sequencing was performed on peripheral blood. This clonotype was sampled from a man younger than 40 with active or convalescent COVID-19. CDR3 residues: CASSLGGQGASDTQYF. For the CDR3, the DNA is TGTGCCAGCAGTTTGGGCGGACAGGGGGCCTCCGATACGCAGTATTTT.